This T cell receptor (beta chain) emerged from a study of cytomegalovirus exposure and HLA in healthy donors. The overall study: It was reported in a later analysis that the 100 to 150 validation repertoires used the same platform as the 666 first-cohort repertoires.

TCRdb keeps only in-frame clones here, not all; method: immunoSEQ multiplex PCR. The data contain 150,000 to 200,000 clones, 84% of them seen just once; the ten biggest clones take up roughly 7%. The CDR3 is 15 residues long. V shed 3 bases, J shed 2 bases, and the junction held 7 bases outside the gene matches. CDR1 SGHNT and CDR2 YENEEA come from the germline V gene. Study-wide results and caveats: Three chains linked to CMV were shown in vitro to be specific for CMV antigens.

On this clone: Its antigen is still unknown.

The rearrangement joins TRBV11-3 to TRBJ2-7; 7 bases align to TRBD1. This receptor was identified in a young man in good health and CMV-seropositive. Source material: PBMCs. The CDR3, as DNA: TGTGCCAGCAGCTTTGGGGAACAGGGGCCCTACGAGCAGTACTTC. This sequence encodes CASSFGEQGPYEQYF.